These 17 T cell receptor beta chains share one sample of origin, sequenced in a study of blood T cell repertoires in COVID-19. TCRdb keeps only in-frame clones here, not all; method: immunoSEQ multiplex PCR. The sample lists about 210,000 clones, roughly 90% seen once, with about 4.8% in the top ten. Sequenced material: peripheral blood. All receptors derive from a woman in her thirties or forties with acute or convalescent COVID-19.

The J gene is TRBJ1-3, the V gene TRBV9; no definite D call. CDR1 SGDLS and CDR2 YYNGEE come from the germline V gene. The length of the CDR3 is 15 residues. V lost 4 bases and J 3 bases, leaving 14 bases between the germline ends. The CDR3 DNA is TGTGCCAGCAGCCCCGACGGGGTCGGTGGAAACACCATATATTTT. Amino acid sequence: CASSPDGVGGNTIYF.

V usage is TRBV5-8 and J usage is TRBJ1-6; TRBD1 is a possible D gene (6 bases). Germline V gives CDR1 SGHTS, CDR2 YDEGEE. This CDR3 comprises 14 residues. Trimming stripped 2 bases from V and 5 bases from J, with 8 bases between. The CDR3 DNA reads as TGTGCCAGCAGCTTTGGACAGAATAATTCACCCCTCCACTTT. It encodes CASSFGQNNSPLHF.

The chain is built from TRBV5-4 and TRBJ1-1; 7 nucleotides line up with TRBD1. The V and J ends lost 0 bases and 1 base, in that order; junction bases with no gene match: 0. Germline V gene data show CDR1 as SGHNT and CDR2 as YYREEE (reference sequence). This CDR3 has 14 amino acids. The CDR3: CASSLGTGNTEAFF. CDR3 nucleotides: TGTGCCAGCAGCTTGGGGACAGGGAACACTGAAGCTTTCTTT.

This clone came up a few times. This chain links TRBV5-8 with TRBJ1-2, with TRBD1 matching over 7 bases. J lost 1 base, V lost 4 bases, and 7 bases had no gene match. Germline V gives CDR1 SGHTS, CDR2 YDEGEE. The CDR3 sequence is 15 residues long. The CDR3 DNA reads as TGTGCCAGCAGCCTGGGACAGTTACTTAACTATGGCTACACCTTC. Translated, it gives CASSLGQLLNYGYTF. The full variable domain, in which reference TRBV5-8 and TRBJ1-2 provide the parts outside the CDR3, is EAGVTQSPTHLIKTRGQQATLRCSPISGHTSVYWYQQALGLGLQFLLWYDEGEERNRGNFPPRFSGRQFPNYSSELNVNALELEDSALYLCASSLGQLLNYGYTFGSGTRLTVV.

The chain recombines TRBV7-9 with TRBJ1-3; D not certain. Trimming removed 6 bases at V and 4 bases at J, with 16 bases between. CDR3 size: 15 residues. Per germline, CDR1 SEHNR and CDR2 FQNEAQ (reference sequence). As DNA, the CDR3 is TGTGCCAGCAGACCCCCTTGGGCGTTAGGAAACACCATATATTTT. This sequence encodes CASRPPWALGNTIYF.

The sample holds one count of this clone. This chain links TRBV5-1 with TRBJ1-2, with D maybe TRBD1 (6 bases). Trimming pared 2 bases from V and 4 bases from J, leaving 12 bases between. In germline, CDR1 is SGHRS, CDR2 YFSETQ. The CDR3 has 14 residues. The CDR3 loop reads CASSFLDRPYGYTF. CDR3 bases: TGCGCCAGCAGCTTCCTGGACAGACCCTATGGCTACACCTTC.

This rearrangement joins TRBV7-7 to TRBJ2-2, with 12 positions matching TRBD1. The germline gives CDR1 SSHAT, CDR2 FNYEAQ (reference sequence). The CDR3 extends over 16 amino acids. Trimming took 1 base from V and 7 from J; bases not matched to a gene: 4. CDR3 sequence: CASSLGGQGAGGELFF. The CDR3 DNA sequence: TGTGCCAGCAGCTTAGGGGGACAGGGGGCCGGCGGGGAGCTGTTTTTT.

The chain combines TRBV19 with TRBJ2-3; 11 bases are shared with TRBD1. Germline CDR1 and CDR2: LNHDA and SQIVND (reference sequence). Trimming at V came to 0 bases and at J to 4 bases, leaving 3 bases not matched to a gene. The CDR3 length is 16 residues. The CDR3 DNA reads as TGTGCCAGTAGTATAGATTGGGGACAGGGGGCAGATACGCAGTATTTT. Translation gives CASSIDWGQGADTQYF.

CDR3 amino acids: CASRWTVNSNQPQHF. In DNA form, the CDR3 reads TGTGCCAGTAGATGGACAGTGAATAGCAATCAGCCCCAGCATTTT. The V call is TRBV19, the J call TRBJ1-5, with a tentative D call TRBD1 (6 bases). This CDR3 region has 15 residues. Germline V gene data show CDR1 as LNHDA and CDR2 as SQIVND (reference sequence). Trimming cost V 6 bases and J 0 bases, with 12 bases left between them.

V usage is TRBV7-2 and J usage is TRBJ2-3; 12 positions agree with TRBD1. V lost 7 bases and J lost 1; bases outside the gene matches: 15. Germline lookup yields CDR1 SGHTA and CDR2 FQGNSA. This CDR3 is built from 19 residues. The DNA for the CDR3 is TGTGCCAGCAACAAGGGGGGGACAGGGGGCAATGGCGGCACAGATACGCAGTATTTT. Its translation: CASNKGGTGGNGGTDTQYF.

The chain combines TRBV7-9 with TRBJ2-2; 10 bases map to TRBD1. CDR3 length: 19 amino acids. V dropped 3 bases and J dropped 0; count of bases not matched to a gene: 10. Germline assignment: CDR1 SEHNR and CDR2 FQNEAQ (reference sequence). The chain's CDR3 is CASSLIGQGENANTGELFF. The CDR3 region has the DNA TGTGCCAGCAGCTTGATTGGACAGGGGGAGAACGCGAACACCGGGGAGCTGTTTTTT.

J is TRBJ2-5 and V is TRBV2; tentative D call: TRBD2 (6 bases). Trimming pared 8 bases from V and 5 bases from J, leaving 15 bases between. Germline V gene data show CDR1 as SNHLY and CDR2 as FYNNEI. This CDR3 has 13 residues. The CDR3 bases are TGTGCCAGCTCCCCGGGGGTCGGCGAGACCCAGTACTTC. It codes for CASSPGVGETQYF. Based on the CDR3 plus reference TRBV2 and TRBJ2-5, the full variable domain is EPEVTQTPSHQVTQMGQEVILRCVPISNHLYFYWYRQILGQKVEFLVSFYNNEISEKSEIFDDQFSVERPDGSNFTLKIRSTKLEDSAMYFCASSPGVGETQYFGPGTRLLVL.

This clone is a singleton in its sample. V and J are TRBV18 and TRBJ1-2; no reliable D call. The CDR3 totals 13 residues. Trimming took 2 bases from V and 3 from J, leaving 7 bases between them. Germline-derived CDR1 and CDR2 are KGHSH and LQKENI. The CDR3: CASSPNSHYGYTF. The CDR3, as DNA: TGTGCCAGCTCACCAAACAGTCACTATGGCTACACCTTC.

The rearrangement uses TRBV5-1 and TRBJ1-1, with 7 bases lining up with TRBD1. With 4 bases clipped from V and 5 bases from J, the junction kept 14 bases outside the gene matches. Germline V lookup: CDR1 SGHRS, CDR2 YFSETQ. This CDR3 has 16 amino acids. The CDR3 DNA follows: TGCGCCAGCAGCAGTATAAACCAGGGGGGAGATACTGAAGCTTTCTTT. It specifies CASSSINQGGDTEAFF.

The rearrangement uses TRBV6-5 and TRBJ1-2, with 8 bases aligning to TRBD1. V dropped 2 bases and J dropped 2; count of bases not matched to a gene: 4. CDR1 is MNHEY and CDR2 is SVGAGI in the germline V gene. CDR3 length: 15 amino acids. CDR3 sequence (DNA): TGTGCCAGCAGTTACGGGACAGGAGCCAACTATGGCTACACCTTC. This sequence encodes CASSYGTGANYGYTF.

The V call is TRBV11-2, the J call TRBJ2-5; no reliable D call. V dropped 0 bases and J dropped 1 base, with 9 bases sitting between them. Germline lookup yields CDR1 SGHAT and CDR2 FQNNGV. CDR3 size: 15 residues. The CDR3 sequence: CASSLESRAQETQYF. The DNA for the CDR3 is TGTGCCAGCAGCTTAGAGTCAAGAGCCCAAGAGACCCAGTACTTC.

The V call is TRBV2, the J call TRBJ2-3, with D possibly matching TRBD1 (6 bases). V was trimmed by 7 bases and J by 0 bases, leaving 23 bases between them. The CDR3 sequence is 18 residues long. Germline assignment: CDR1 SNHLY and CDR2 FYNNEI. The CDR3 coding sequence is TGTGCCAGCACCCTGACAGGTTCCCGGGTCTTTAGCACAGATACGCAGTATTTT. Protein product: CASTLTGSRVFSTDTQYF.